One sample yielded the 10 T cell receptor beta chains listed below, sequenced in a study of a mutant IDH1 vaccine in newly diagnosed glioma (dated by TCRdb to about 2021). The antigens of these receptors remain unknown. The library was prepared using the immunoSEQ multiplex PCR assay. TCRdb carries this immuneACCESS record with in-frame sequences only. Its versions omit some clonotypes, under half of them owing to an unresolved V gene in the studies checked, with the rest unexplained. In all, the sample holds around 26,000 clones, and around 70% of those were seen once. The ten most abundant clones make up approximately 11% of the sample. The time point label here, explained by the study, means: week 11, during vaccination. Each vaccine dose, consisting of 300 ug of a 20-mer mutant IDH1 peptide in Montanide, was administered subcutaneously with topical imiquimod. The material was peripheral blood mononuclear cells (PBMCs), obtained from a glioma patient whose treatment included an IDH1 peptide vaccine. All receptors derive from a man younger than 30 with glioma. Some clones in this sample may be carry-over from other donors' samples.

This clone was found once. The rearrangement joins TRBV28 to TRBJ1-5, with 8 positions matching TRBD1. The CDR3 runs to 15 residues. Losses at the gene ends were 6 bases for V and 3 bases for J; bases not matched to a gene: 7. Germline V CDR1 and CDR2: MDHEN, SYDVKM. The CDR3 DNA is TGTGCCAGCAGCTTCGACAGGGGTTTCAATCAGCCCCAGCATTTT. Translating it yields CASSFDRGFNQPQHF.

The chain couples TRBV25-1 to TRBJ1-1; possibly TRBD1 for D (6 bases). The CDR3 totals 18 residues. The V end lost 3 bases, the J end lost 1 base, and 21 bases lay between the germline ends. Germline V gene lookup returns CDR1 MGHDK and CDR2 SYGVNS. The CDR3 region is CASSDPAGQQGGNTEAFF. The CDR3 DNA sequence: TGTGCCAGCAGTGATCCCGCGGGTCAACAGGGCGGGAACACTGAAGCTTTCTTT.

The genes are TRBV13 and TRBJ2-7, with 10 bases aligning to TRBD2. The length of the CDR3 is 17 residues. The germline V gene encodes CDR1 PRHDT and CDR2 FYEKMQ (reference sequence). The J segment lost 4 bases and the V segment lost 2 bases, leaving 11 bases of the junction unmatched. Here the CDR3 reads CASSLKLAGNYRYEQYF. The CDR3 region has the DNA TGTGCCAGCAGCTTAAAACTAGCGGGGAATTACCGGTACGAGCAGTACTTC. Supplemented by reference TRBV13 and TRBJ2-7, the full variable domain reads AAGVIQSPRHLIKEKRETATLKCYPIPRHDTVYWYQQGPGQDPQFLISFYEKMQSDKGSIPDRFSAQQFSDYHSELNMSSLELGDSALYFCASSLKLAGNYRYEQYFGPGTRLTVT.

The chain recombines TRBV6-5 with TRBJ2-7; 9 nucleotides match TRBD1. Trimming at V came to 2 bases and at J to 2 bases, leaving 7 bases not matched to a gene. Looked up from germline, CDR1 is MNHEY and CDR2 is SVGAGI. The CDR3 sequence is 16 residues long. The CDR3: CASSYLGQGYPYEQYF. The CDR3 DNA reads as TGTGCCAGCAGTTACCTAGGACAGGGGTATCCCTACGAGCAGTACTTC.

V and J are TRBV9 and TRBJ2-3; 7 nucleotides line up with TRBD2. The CDR3 runs to 15 residues. Germline V gene data show CDR1 as SGDLS and CDR2 as YYNGEE. V dropped 0 bases and J dropped 2; count of bases not matched to a gene: 3. The CDR3 DNA sequence: TGTGCCAGCAGCGTAGGGGGGGGTTTCACAGATACGCAGTATTTT. Protein product: CASSVGGGFTDTQYF. The whole variable domain, remainder taken from reference TRBV9 and TRBJ2-3, is DSGVTQTPKHLITATGQRVTLRCSPRSGDLSVYWYQQSLDQGLQFLIQYYNGEERAKGNILERFSAQQFPDLHSELNLSSLELGDSALYFCASSVGGGFTDTQYFGPGTRLTVL.

The rearrangement links TRBV5-1 to TRBJ1-6; TRBD1 agrees at 9 bases. CDR1 and CDR2 from the germline V gene are SGHRS and YFSETQ. V shed 0 bases, J shed 5 bases, and the junction held 3 bases outside the gene matches. This CDR3 spans 16 amino acids. The CDR3 coding sequence is TGCGCCAGCAGCTTGGGGAGGGACAGGGATAATTCACCCCTCCACTTT. Translated: CASSLGRDRDNSPLHF.

This clone has just a few counts. The chain recombines TRBV11-2 with TRBJ1-2; D call uncertain. CDR3 length: 14 amino acids. V dropped 5 bases and J dropped 10 bases, with 20 bases sitting between them. Germline CDR1 SGHAT, CDR2 FQNNGV. CDR3 amino acids: CASSPSALTVDYTF. The CDR3 DNA follows: TGTGCCAGCAGCCCGTCCGCCTTGACGGTAGACTACACCTTC.

This chain connects TRBV11-2 to TRBJ2-2; 9 bases match TRBD1. Per germline, CDR1 SGHAT and CDR2 FQNNGV. The V segment lost 2 bases and the J segment 0 bases; nucleotides outside the gene matches: 1. There are 16 residues in the CDR3. The CDR3 is CASSLTGGANTGELFF. CDR3 bases: TGTGCCAGCAGCTTAACAGGGGGCGCGAACACCGGGGAGCTGTTTTTT.

V gene TRBV5-1 combines with J gene TRBJ1-2, with a tentative D call TRBD1 (5 bases). The V end was cut by 0 bases, the J end by 8 bases, with 11 bases between. The CDR3 is 13 amino acids. The V gene's germline CDR1 is SGHRS and CDR2 YFSETQ. CDR3 DNA: TGCGCCAGCAGCTTGGATGGGGGAGGAGGCTACACCTTC. It yields the protein CASSLDGGGGYTF.

This clone appeared once. The rearrangement uses TRBV18 and TRBJ2-5; D ambiguous. The CDR3 has 14 residues. V was trimmed by 0 bases and J by 5 bases, leaving 10 bases between them. Germline V gene sequence: CDR1 KGHSH, CDR2 LQKENI. The CDR3 protein is CASSPPTQRETQYF. CDR3 DNA: TGTGCCAGCTCACCACCGACCCAAAGGGAGACCCAGTACTTC.